The clone carrying this T cell receptor beta chain turned up a few times. The record originates from a study of blood T cell repertoires in COVID-19. Enrolled through a virtual design, the participants were between about 18 and 100 years of age and came from under 30 US areas. Membership in each cohort depended on participant-reported clinical history. What the recovered Cohort 3 donors had was two negative PCRs, clearance, or symptom resolution. The authors' processing: How many nucleated cells were present was estimated from reference gene primer amplification. Generated by immunoSEQ multiplex PCR, the TCRdb table keeps only in-frame clones and is missing some. That table supplies the V and J calls and clone size; D and trimming were determined from the DNA. The sample shows about 220,000 clones, around 90% of them seen only once. The germline V gene encodes CDR1 SGHNT and CDR2 YYREEE (reference sequence). This CDR3 comprises 13 residues. With 1 base removed from V and 2 bases from J, the gap between germline ends came to 6 bases.

The sequencing sample was made of PBMCs or T cells enriched from blood (not recorded which). V gene TRBV5-4 combines with J gene TRBJ1-2; D remains ambiguous. The sequence derives from a woman aged 30 to 39 who had recovered from COVID-19. As DNA, the CDR3 is TGTGCCAGCAGCTTGAGGGAGAACTATGGCTACACCTTC. Protein: CASSLRENYGYTF.